The 15 T cell receptor beta chains below all came from one sample that was sequenced in a study of CD8 T cells in ankylosing spondylitis. The antigens of these receptors remain unknown. TCRdb recomputed calls from the 5' RACE reads with MiXCR, one row per CDR3 protein. This repertoire shows over 450,000 distinct CDR3 sequences, about 13% found once; its top ten account for around 7%. Study-wide findings and caveats: A TCR beta motif made of 7 to 9 highly homologous variants seemed typical of ankylosing spondylitis blood.

The specimen was blood, either unsorted or a sorted T cell fraction (not recorded which). Source of these receptors: a male donor with ankylosing spondylitis.

This clonotype was found a few times. V gene TRBV27 combines with J gene TRBJ2-5; TRBD2 matches 10 bases. With 6 bases clipped from V and 1 base from J, the junction kept 5 bases outside the gene matches. Germline V gene sequence: CDR1 MNHEY, CDR2 SMNVEV (reference sequence). The CDR3 is made up of 15 amino acids. CDR3 nucleotides: TGTGCCAGCAGACGACTAGCGGGTAGCCAAGAGACCCAGTACTTC. It translates to CASRRLAGSQETQYF.

This clonotype was seen once. A clone one base away is much larger, so this may be a read error. The rearrangement joins TRBV29-1 to TRBJ1-1; a possible D gene is TRBD1 (6 bases). Germline CDR1 is SQVTM and CDR2 is ANQGSEA. This CDR3 comprises 13 residues. CDR3 protein: CSARTGLNTEAYF. In nucleotides, the CDR3 is TGCAGCGCTCGTACAGGGCTGAACACTGAAGCTTACTTT.

The chain carries TRBV28 and TRBJ2-6, with unresolved D. The CDR3 has 15 residues. The V and J ends lost 3 bases and 1 base respectively, with 7 bases between them. CDR1 MDHEN and CDR2 SYDVKM come from the germline V gene. CDR3 amino acids: CASSFMGSGANVLTF. CDR3 nucleotides: TGTGCCAGCAGTTTCATGGGATCTGGGGCCAACGTCCTGACTTTC.

This clonotype was recorded a few times. The rearrangement joins TRBV20-1 to TRBJ2-5; 9 nucleotides agree with TRBD1. V shed 4 bases and J 4 bases; nucleotides not matched to a gene: 4. This CDR3 spans 13 amino acids. CDR1 and CDR2 from the germline V gene are DFQATT and SNEGSKA (reference sequence). As DNA, the CDR3 is TGCAGTGCTAATTACAGGGGGCGAGAGACCCAGTACTTC. It yields the protein CSANYRGRETQYF.

This clonotype was seen at least ten times. This chain connects TRBV5-1 to TRBJ1-1; the D gene is possibly TRBD1 (6 bases). Trimming stripped 2 bases from V and 1 base from J, with 9 bases between. The CDR3 is made up of 14 amino acids. The V gene's germline CDR1 is SGHRS and CDR2 YFSETQ. In nucleotides, the CDR3 is TGCGCCAGCAGCTTTACAGGGACGAACACTGAAGCTTTCTTT. As protein: CASSFTGTNTEAFF.

This clonotype was detected many times. CDR3 sequence (DNA): TGCAGTGCTACCCCGGGGCTAGCGGGCTATACAGATACGCAGTATTTT. It specifies CSATPGLAGYTDTQYF. The chain has TRBV20-1 and TRBJ2-3; TRBD2 agrees at 8 bases. Trimming removed 4 bases from V and 3 bases from J; junction bases left unmatched: 12. The length of the CDR3 is 16 residues. Germline CDR1 DFQATT, CDR2 SNEGSKA (reference sequence).

The chain joins TRBV4-1 to TRBJ2-4; unclear D gene. There are 15 residues in the CDR3. Germline V lookup: CDR1 MGHRA, CDR2 YSYEKL. Trimming took 2 bases from V and 6 from J, leaving 14 bases between them. CDR3 sequence: CASSQNVGGTNIQYF. The CDR3 coding sequence is TGCGCCAGCAGCCAAAACGTAGGCGGTACAAACATTCAGTACTTC.

This clonotype has a single count. The rearrangement joins TRBV4-1 to TRBJ2-3; D is perhaps TRBD2 (6 bases). Germline V gene sequence: CDR1 MGHRA, CDR2 YSYEKL. V was cut by 0 bases and J by 1 base, with 17 bases left in between. The CDR3 runs 18 residues. The CDR3 DNA sequence: TGCGCCAGCAGCCAAGATCACGGAGGGGATAAACGCACAGATACGCAGTATTTT. Its translation: CASSQDHGGDKRTDTQYF.

V is TRBV6-2 or TRBV6-3 and J is TRBJ1-5; unclear D gene. The CDR3 has 16 amino acids. Trimming cost V 2 bases and J 3 bases, with 14 bases left between them. Germline V gene lookup returns CDR1 MNHEY and CDR2 SVGEGT. CDR3 bases: TGTGCCAGCAGTTACAGGGCAGACGAGGCCAATCAGCCCCAGCATTTT. Its protein product is CASSYRADEANQPQHF.

There are a few counts of this clonotype. This chain links TRBV11-2 with TRBJ2-5; 10 nucleotides align to TRBD2. With V trimmed by 4 bases and J by 2 bases, 4 bases remained unmatched. Germline values: CDR1 SGHAT, CDR2 FQNNGV. The CDR3 runs 15 residues. The CDR3, as DNA: TGTGCCAGCAGCTCCCCGACTAGCGGGCAAGAGACCCAGTACTTC. Amino acids: CASSSPTSGQETQYF.

The rearrangement joins TRBV29-1 to TRBJ1-1; D is unclear. V dropped 3 bases and J dropped 2 bases, with 10 bases sitting between them. The CDR3 covers 13 residues. Germline V gives CDR1 SQVTM, CDR2 ANQGSEA. CDR3 residues: CSVDRRLNTEAFF. The CDR3 region has the DNA TGCAGCGTTGATCGGAGATTAAACACTGAAGCTTTCTTT. The full variable domain, completed using reference TRBV29-1 and TRBJ1-1, is SAVISQKPSRDICQRGTSLTIQCQVDSQVTMMFWYRQQPGQSLTLIATANQGSEATYESGFVIDKFPISRPNLTFSTLTVSNMSPEDSSIYLCSVDRRLNTEAFFGQGTRLTVV.

This clonotype appeared many times. J is TRBJ1-1 and V is TRBV29-1, with a tentative D call TRBD1 (6 bases). The V gene lost 7 bases and the J gene lost 0 bases, with 12 bases spanning the gap. This CDR3 has 13 residues. Germline CDR1 SQVTM, CDR2 ANQGSEA. CDR3 sequence: CSGEGHLNTEAFF. The CDR3 bases are TGCAGCGGCGAGGGACACCTGAACACTGAAGCTTTCTTT.

This clonotype was seen at least ten times. The chain combines TRBV12-3 or TRBV12-4 with TRBJ2-1; 7 bases match TRBD2. V gave up 4 bases and J gave up 3 bases; unmatched junction bases: 6. The CDR3 totals 15 residues. The CDR3 is CASSYNQRGYNEQFF. DNA for the CDR3: TGTGCCAGCAGTTACAACCAGCGGGGCTACAATGAGCAGTTCTTC.

This clonotype came up a few times. The rearrangement links TRBV29-1 to TRBJ2-1, with 11 bases that match TRBD2. This CDR3 comprises 15 residues. Germline-derived CDR1 and CDR2 are SQVTM and ANQGSEA. V lost 5 bases to trimming and J lost 9 bases; unmatched junction nucleotides: 12. The CDR3 DNA is TGCAGCGTTAGTCGACTAGCGGGAATTTTCGGTGAGCAGTTCTTC. Protein product: CSVSRLAGIFGEQFF.

This clonotype has only a few counts. This sequence joins TRBV5-1 and TRBJ1-4; D is possibly TRBD1 (6 bases). Looked up from germline, CDR1 is SGHRS and CDR2 is YFSETQ. The CDR3 spans 15 residues. Deletions cut 2 bases from V and 8 bases from J, with 16 bases between. The CDR3 loop is CASSLGSAGEEKLFF. The CDR3 DNA reads as TGCGCCAGCAGCTTAGGGTCGGCAGGGGAAGAAAAACTGTTTTTT. The variable domain in full, with the rest retrieved from reference TRBV5-1 and TRBJ1-4, is KAGVTQTPRYLIKTRGQQVTLSCSPISGHRSVSWYQQTPGQGLQFLFEYFSETQRNKGNFPGRFSGRQFSNSRSEMNVSTLELGDSALYLCASSLGSAGEEKLFFGSGTQLSVL.